A single sample is the source of the 7 T cell receptor beta chains below, sequenced in a study of T cells in Graves' hyperthyroidism and ophthalmopathy. The source material, RNA transcripts, was used to amplify TCR beta CDR3 regions. The HTBI primer set drove a first-round RT-PCR of the TCR CDR3. Using its own MiXCR run on the multiplex PCR reads, TCRdb lists one record per CDR3 protein. The profile shows 250,000 to 400,000 distinct CDR3 sequences, approximately 13% of them singletons. Sequenced input: blood. Receptors were obtained from a woman in her thirties or forties with Graves' ophthalmopathy.

This clonotype was seen repeatedly, ten times or more. The chain combines TRBV20-1 with TRBJ1-4; weak D call: TRBD1 (5 bases). From germline, CDR1 is DFQATT and CDR2 SNEGSKA (reference sequence). CDR3 length equals 12 residues. V was trimmed by 3 bases and J by 10 bases, leaving 12 bases between them. The CDR3, as DNA: TGCAGTGCTAGGGACGATGGGGGAAAACTGTTTTTT. As protein: CSARDDGGKLFF.

This clonotype was observed a few times. V usage is TRBV5-1 and J usage is TRBJ2-1; D is undetermined. Deletions cut 9 bases from V and 0 bases from J, with 10 bases between. This CDR3 has 13 amino acids. Germline V gives CDR1 SGHRS, CDR2 YFSETQ. The CDR3 protein is CANRFSSYNEQFF. The CDR3 bases are TGCGCCAACAGATTTAGCTCCTACAATGAGCAGTTCTTC.

In this sample, this clonotype turned up many times. The chain links TRBV6-1 to TRBJ1-3; D is ambiguous. The ends were cut back, 7 bases at V and 4 bases at J, with 8 bases in the middle. The V gene's germline CDR1 is MNHNS and CDR2 SASEGT. The CDR3 consists of 12 residues. The CDR3 nucleotides are TGTGCCAGCAAGTCAGGAGGAAACACCATATATTTT. This codes for CASKSGGNTIYF.

The chain employs TRBV7-2 and TRBJ2-5; TRBD2 is a possible D gene (6 bases). Deletions cut 4 bases from V and 3 bases from J, with 15 bases between. This CDR3 contains 15 residues. CDR1 is SGHTA, CDR2 FQGNSA, per germline. CDR3 DNA sequence: TGTGCCAGCAGCTGGAGGGATGGAGGGAAAGAGACCCAGTACTTC. Translation gives CASSWRDGGKETQYF.

This rearrangement joins TRBV15 to TRBJ2-5; D is uncertain. Germline V gene lookup returns CDR1 LNHNV and CDR2 YYDKDF (reference sequence). CDR3 size: 14 residues. V lost 0 bases and J lost 1, with 6 bases in between. In DNA, the CDR3 is TGTGCCACCAGCAGAGATATGTCCCAAGAGACCCAGTACTTC. It translates to CATSRDMSQETQYF.

This clonotype was seen a handful of times. V gene TRBV4-1 combines with J gene TRBJ2-5; tentatively, D is TRBD2 (6 bases). Germline V CDR1 and CDR2: MGHRA, YSYEKL. With 6 bases removed from V and 2 bases from J, the gap between germline ends came to 16 bases. This CDR3 contains 15 residues. This CDR3 is CASSHNPGLQETQYF. The DNA for the CDR3 is TGCGCCAGCAGTCATAACCCGGGACTGCAAGAGACCCAGTACTTC.

This clonotype was detected ten times or more. The V gene is TRBV12-3 or TRBV12-4, the J gene TRBJ1-1; 7 nucleotides align to TRBD1. Trimming removed 7 bases from V and 0 bases from J; junction bases left unmatched: 5. This CDR3 has 14 amino acids. CDR3 sequence (DNA): TGTGCCAGCACCCCAGGGGGTATGAACACTGAAGCTTTCTTT. This codes for CASTPGGMNTEAFF.